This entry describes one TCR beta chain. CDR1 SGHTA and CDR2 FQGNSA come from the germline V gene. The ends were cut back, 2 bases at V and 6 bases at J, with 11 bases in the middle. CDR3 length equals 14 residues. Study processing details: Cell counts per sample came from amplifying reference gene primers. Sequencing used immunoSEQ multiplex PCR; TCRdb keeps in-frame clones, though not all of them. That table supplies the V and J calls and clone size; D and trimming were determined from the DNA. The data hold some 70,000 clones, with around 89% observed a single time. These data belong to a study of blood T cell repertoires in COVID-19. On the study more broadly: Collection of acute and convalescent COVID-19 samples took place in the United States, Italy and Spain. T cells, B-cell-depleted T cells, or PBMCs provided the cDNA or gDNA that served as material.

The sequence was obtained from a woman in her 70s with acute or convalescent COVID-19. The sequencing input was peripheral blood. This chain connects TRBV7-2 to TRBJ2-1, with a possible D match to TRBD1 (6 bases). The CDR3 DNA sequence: TGTGCCAGCAGCTTATGGGGGCCCCTCAATGAGCAGTTCTTC. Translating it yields CASSLWGPLNEQFF. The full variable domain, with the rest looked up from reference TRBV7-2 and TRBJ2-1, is GAGVSQSPSNKVTEKGKDVELRCDPISGHTALYWYRQSLGQGLEFLIYFQGNSAPDKSGLPSDRFSAERTGGSVSTLTIQRTQQEDSAVYLCASSLWGPLNEQFFGPGTRLTVL.